Following are 21 T cell receptor beta chains from one sample sequenced in a study of cytomegalovirus exposure and HLA in healthy donors. Vbeta (60) and Jbeta (13) primers were used in the PCR. Sequenced by immunoSEQ multiplex PCR; TCRdb stores in-frame clones only, minus some. The data show more than 95,000 clones, with around 76% seen just once and 10% held by the top ten. Sequencing used PBMCs. The receptors come from a woman aged 18 to 35 in good health and CMV-seropositive.

Only a few counts were recorded for this clone. The chain combines TRBV6-1 with TRBJ2-1; weak D call: TRBD2 (7 bases). Germline values: CDR1 MNHNS, CDR2 SASEGT. Trimming took off 4 bases at V and 5 bases at J, with 9 bases between the two ends. The CDR3 spans 13 residues. CDR3 amino acids: CASSGGGHNEQFF. In nucleotides, the CDR3 is TGTGCCAGCAGTGGGGGGGGGCACAATGAGCAGTTCTTC.

This clone showed up just a few times. The CDR3 loop reads CASSLPSNEQFF. CDR3 nucleotide sequence: TGTGCCAGCAGCTTACCGTCCAATGAGCAGTTCTTC. J is TRBJ2-1 and V is TRBV7-9; D gene unclear. CDR1 is SEHNR, CDR2 FQNEAQ, per germline (reference sequence). V lost 2 bases and J 6 bases, leaving 5 bases between the germline ends. The CDR3 is 12 residues long.

The chain carries TRBV5-1 and TRBJ1-1; 11 bases are shared with TRBD1. This CDR3 contains 17 residues. Germline CDR1 SGHRS, CDR2 YFSETQ. The J segment lost 1 base and the V segment lost 6 bases, leaving 11 bases of the junction unmatched. CDR3 nucleotide sequence: TGCGCCAGCAACCCGGGACAGGGGGGAAAGGGGAACACTGAAGCTTTCTTT. It encodes CASNPGQGGKGNTEAFF.

V usage is TRBV6-1 and J usage is TRBJ2-1, with 13 bases fitting TRBD2. The length of the CDR3 is 13 residues. Per the germline V gene, CDR1 is MNHNS and CDR2 is SASEGT. The V and J ends lost 11 bases and 6 bases, in that order; junction bases with no gene match: 4. The DNA of the CDR3 is TGTGCCGGAGGGACTAGCGGGACCAATGAGCAGTTCTTC. Its translation is CAGGTSGTNEQFF.

The V call is TRBV18, the J call TRBJ2-3; 9 nucleotides match TRBD1. The ends lost 6 bases at V and 0 bases at J; junction bases unmatched: 10. This CDR3 comprises 17 residues. Per the germline V gene, CDR1 is KGHSH and CDR2 is LQKENI. CDR3 amino acids: CASSPIWTGDSTDTQYF. The CDR3 DNA reads TGTGCCAGCTCCCCAATTTGGACAGGGGATAGCACAGATACGCAGTATTTT.

This clone has just one count. The chain recombines TRBV5-1 with TRBJ1-1, with D unclear. V was shortened by 0 bases and J by 0 bases, with 9 bases between the two germline ends. CDR1 SGHRS and CDR2 YFSETQ come from the germline V gene. CDR3 size: 15 residues. The DNA of the CDR3 is TGCGCCAGCAGCTTGGTTCCGGGGTTGAACACTGAAGCTTTCTTT. It specifies CASSLVPGLNTEAFF. Filled out from reference TRBV5-1 and TRBJ1-1, the complete variable domain reads KAGVTQTPRYLIKTRGQQVTLSCSPISGHRSVSWYQQTPGQGLQFLFEYFSETQRNKGNFPGRFSGRQFSNSRSEMNVSTLELGDSALYLCASSLVPGLNTEAFFGQGTRLTVV.

The genes are TRBV6-5 and TRBJ2-2; TRBD2 matches at 10 bases. This CDR3 comprises 14 residues. With V trimmed by 7 bases and J by 5 bases, 4 bases remained unmatched. CDR1 is MNHEY, CDR2 SVGAGI, per germline. The CDR3 region has the DNA TGTGCCAGCAACAAACTAGCGGGAACCGGGGAGCTGTTTTTT. Translation: CASNKLAGTGELFF.

The genes are TRBV6-6 and TRBJ2-1; 8 bases fit TRBD2. Germline CDR1 reads MNHNY; CDR2 reads SVGAGI (reference sequence). V trimming: 3 bases; J trimming: 6 bases; junction bases outside the gene matches: 7. The CDR3 totals 15 residues. For the CDR3, the DNA is TGTGCCAGCAGTTATTTGACGGGGGGGCCCAATGAGCAGTTCTTC. This sequence encodes CASSYLTGGPNEQFF.

The genes are TRBV25-1 and TRBJ2-1, with D perhaps matching TRBD2 (6 bases). Germline V gene lookup returns CDR1 MGHDK and CDR2 SYGVNS. The ends were cut back, 4 bases at V and 0 bases at J, with 13 bases in the middle. The CDR3 consists of 16 residues. The CDR3 protein is CASSALLARSYNEQFF. The CDR3 nucleotides read TGTGCCAGCAGTGCGCTCCTAGCGCGCTCCTACAATGAGCAGTTCTTC.

The V call is TRBV7-2, the J call TRBJ1-1, with TRBD1 as a possible D gene (6 bases). The CDR3 is 17 amino acids. The V gene's germline CDR1 is SGHTA and CDR2 FQGNSA. V was cut by 5 bases and J by 2 bases, with 21 bases left in between. The CDR3 DNA follows: TGTGCCAGCAGCCGGGCCCCTGGACAGACAAAAAACACTGAAGCTTTCTTT. Its translation is CASSRAPGQTKNTEAFF.

This clone has a handful of counts. V gene TRBV29-1 combines with J gene TRBJ2-7; TRBD2 aligns across 11 bases. The V and J ends lost 4 bases and 8 bases, in that order; junction bases with no gene match: 13. Germline CDR1 is SQVTM and CDR2 is ANQGSEA. There are 15 residues in the CDR3. The CDR3 spells CSVGSSGRTGGKQYF. For the CDR3, the DNA is TGCAGCGTTGGATCTAGCGGGAGGACCGGTGGGAAGCAGTACTTC.

The table lists this clone with a few counts. This sequence joins TRBV2 and TRBJ1-4, with D perhaps matching TRBD1 (5 bases). The CDR3 totals 14 residues. Germline CDR1 and CDR2: SNHLY and FYNNEI. V lost 5 bases and J 4 bases, leaving 11 bases between the germline ends. The CDR3 nucleotides are TGTGCCAGCAGTAAGGACACGAATAATGAAAAACTGTTTTTT. It is translated as CASSKDTNNEKLFF.

The chain employs TRBV7-2 and TRBJ2-7, with 7 bases lining up with TRBD2. Trimming cost V 3 bases and J 3 bases; bases outside gene matches: 8. Germline values: CDR1 SGHTA, CDR2 FQGNSA. This CDR3 comprises 15 residues. Here the CDR3 DNA reads TGTGCCAGCAGCTTCCGCCGGGACTATAACTACGAGCAGTACTTC. It is translated as CASSFRRDYNYEQYF.

This clone turned up a few times. The V call is TRBV5-1, the J call TRBJ2-3; the match to TRBD2 covers 8 bases. V dropped 4 bases and J dropped 0; count of bases not matched to a gene: 10. This CDR3 spans 17 amino acids. CDR1 and CDR2 from the germline V gene are SGHRS and YFSETQ. CDR3 nucleotides: TGCGCCAGCAGCGTACGTTGGCAGCGGGGGAGCACAGATACGCAGTATTTT. As protein: CASSVRWQRGSTDTQYF. Using reference TRBV5-1 and TRBJ2-3 for the parts outside the CDR3, the full variable domain is KAGVTQTPRYLIKTRGQQVTLSCSPISGHRSVSWYQQTPGQGLQFLFEYFSETQRNKGNFPGRFSGRQFSNSRSEMNVSTLELGDSALYLCASSVRWQRGSTDTQYFGPGTRLTVL.

The chain combines TRBV11-2 with TRBJ2-2, with 10 bases matching TRBD2. CDR1 and CDR2 from the germline V gene are SGHAT and FQNNGV. With V trimmed by 3 bases and J by 0 bases, 4 bases remained unmatched. CDR3 length: 17 amino acids. The CDR3 nucleotides are TGTGCCAGCAGCTTGGGTAGCGGGAGGACGAACACCGGGGAGCTGTTTTTT. It codes for CASSLGSGRTNTGELFF.

The CDR3 DNA is TGTGCCAGTAGTATATCAAACTCTGGAAACACCATATATTTT. This encodes CASSISNSGNTIYF. The chain employs TRBV19 and TRBJ1-3; D call uncertain. Trimming took 2 bases from V and 0 from J, leaving 5 bases between them. Germline CDR1 LNHDA, CDR2 SQIVND (reference sequence). The CDR3 extends over 14 amino acids.

The genes are TRBV5-6 and TRBJ2-3, with a possible D match to TRBD2 (7 bases). The CDR3 contains 16 residues. Trimming removed 5 bases at V and 3 bases at J, with 19 bases between. Per germline, CDR1 SGHDT and CDR2 YYEEEE. CDR3 bases: TGTGCCAGCAGACACTCGGGGGGCAGGTGGACAGATACGCAGTATTTT. This sequence encodes CASRHSGGRWTDTQYF.

This clone was picked up one time. This chain joins TRBV27 and TRBJ2-1, with D perhaps matching TRBD1 (6 bases). The CDR3 covers 15 residues. Germline CDR1 MNHEY, CDR2 SMNVEV (reference sequence). The V gene lost 8 bases and the J gene lost 3 bases, with 17 bases spanning the gap. The CDR3 DNA reads TGTGCCAGCCTAGGGGGTGGGGGATACTACAATGAGCAGTTCTTC. Its protein is CASLGGGGYYNEQFF.

The V call is TRBV6-5, the J call TRBJ2-5, with D unclear. V was clipped by 0 bases and J by 0 bases, with 11 bases between them. The germline V gene has CDR1 MNHEY and CDR2 SVGAGI. The CDR3 spans 16 residues. This CDR3 is CASSYSVAQYQETQYF. CDR3 sequence (DNA): TGTGCCAGCAGTTACTCGGTGGCCCAGTACCAAGAGACCCAGTACTTC.

This clone came up once. The chain has TRBV19 and TRBJ2-1; the match to TRBD2 covers 9 bases. The V segment lost 2 bases and the J segment 2 bases; nucleotides outside the gene matches: 1. The CDR3 has 15 amino acids. CDR1 LNHDA and CDR2 SQIVND come from the germline V gene (reference sequence). The CDR3 reads CASSILAGTYNEQFF. CDR3 DNA sequence: TGTGCCAGTAGTATACTAGCGGGAACCTACAATGAGCAGTTCTTC.

The V call is TRBV18, the J call TRBJ1-4; 11 positions match TRBD1. Per the germline V gene, CDR1 is KGHSH and CDR2 is LQKENI. Trimming removed 4 bases from V and 4 bases from J; junction bases left unmatched: 8. The CDR3 runs to 17 residues. This chain's CDR3 is CASSHRDRGNNNEKLFF. The CDR3 DNA follows: TGTGCCAGCTCACACCGGGACAGGGGGAACAATAATGAAAAACTGTTTTTT.